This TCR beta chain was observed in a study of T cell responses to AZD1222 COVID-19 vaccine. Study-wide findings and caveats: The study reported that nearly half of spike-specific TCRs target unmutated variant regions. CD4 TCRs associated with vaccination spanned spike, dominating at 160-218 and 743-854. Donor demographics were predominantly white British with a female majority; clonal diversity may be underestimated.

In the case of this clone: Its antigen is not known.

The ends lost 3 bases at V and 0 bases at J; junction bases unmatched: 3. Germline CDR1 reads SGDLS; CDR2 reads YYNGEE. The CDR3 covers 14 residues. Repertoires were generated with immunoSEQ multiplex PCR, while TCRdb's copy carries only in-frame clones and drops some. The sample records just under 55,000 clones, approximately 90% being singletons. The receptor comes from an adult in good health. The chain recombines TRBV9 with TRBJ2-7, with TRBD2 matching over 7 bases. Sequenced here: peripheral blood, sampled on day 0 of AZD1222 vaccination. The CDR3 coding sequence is TGTGCCAGCAGCGACCGGACTAGCTCCTACGAGCAGTACTTC. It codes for CASSDRTSSYEQYF.